This T cell receptor (beta chain) was observed in a study of metastatic and nonmetastatic thyroid tumors. Study-wide background: Thyroid patients, malignant and benign, had repertoires compared across blood and tumor or nodule tissue. General study points: TCR beta diversity was reportedly significantly higher in malignant thyroid tumors than benign nodules, in blood and tumor.

Original analysis: Built for papillary thyroid cancer, a distant-metastasis classifier drew on CDR3 differences across clinicopathological groups. TCRdb re-called the PCR reads with MiXCR. The V and J calls, along with clone size, are taken from TCRdb and not from the paper's own processing. Of under 55,000 clones detected, approximately 15% appear once; the ten largest clones hold 2.5% to 3%. Patients underwent thyroid surgery, and none had received any treatment before it. The germline CDR1 and CDR2 sequences are MDHEN and SYDVKM. V was trimmed by 6 bases and J by 6 bases, leaving 18 bases between them. The CDR3 runs 16 residues. Turning to this clone: Its antigen is undetermined.

Sequenced sample: blood. The sequence derives from a female donor with papillary thyroid cancer or a benign thyroid nodule (not recorded which). Some clones in this sample may be carry-over from other donors' samples. The chain has TRBV28 and TRBJ2-6, with TRBD1 as a possible D gene (5 bases). CDR3 residues: CASSSPGRAVANVLTF. CDR3 coding DNA: TGTGCCAGCAGCTCGCCGGGCAGGGCTGTGGCCAACGTCCTGACTTTC.